This T cell receptor beta chain was recovered during a study of T-cell reconstitution after alpha-beta-depleted transplantation in children. Construction of the TCRbeta library involved unique molecular identifiers. TCRdb itself ran the PCR reads through MiXCR, one entry per CDR3 protein. Counted here are about 690,000 distinct CDR3 sequences, approximately 15% occurring once; the ten biggest clones make up 1.1%. The specimen was PBMCs from the stem cell graft donor, collected from the stem cell graft. The sequence came from a human donor who donated a stem cell graft to a child with acute myeloid leukemia.

Here the CDR3 reads CSARDRTLSSYEQYF. CDR3 nucleotide sequence: TGCAGTGCTAGAGACCGGACGCTGAGCTCCTACGAGCAGTACTTC. The rearrangement joins TRBV20-1 to TRBJ2-7; D unresolved. This CDR3 has 15 amino acids. Per germline, CDR1 DFQATT and CDR2 SNEGSKA (reference sequence). With 0 bases removed from V and 0 bases from J, the gap between germline ends came to 12 bases.